Shown below are 16 T cell receptor beta chains from a single sample sequenced in a study of cytomegalovirus exposure and HLA in healthy donors. Generated by immunoSEQ multiplex PCR, the TCRdb table keeps only in-frame clones and is missing some. The table has roughly 90,000 clones, 80% to 95% seen once. Sequenced sample: PBMCs. These TCRs come from a woman in her twenties or thirties in good health and CMV-seropositive.

This chain joins TRBV7-2 and TRBJ2-5; 8 nucleotides align to TRBD2. This CDR3 is 15 amino acids long. V lost 5 bases, J lost 9 bases, and 14 bases stayed unmatched. The germline V gene has CDR1 SGHTA and CDR2 FQGNSA. The DNA for the CDR3 is TGTGCCAGCAGCCAGGATACGGGAGGGCGAGGGGCCCAGTACTTC. Translation gives CASSQDTGGRGAQYF.

The rearrangement joins TRBV27 to TRBJ1-3; no clear D. The CDR3 has 13 residues. V lost 6 bases and J lost 2, with 8 bases in between. Germline CDR1 is MNHEY and CDR2 is SMNVEV (reference sequence). CDR3 sequence (DNA): TGTGCCAGCAGCCTGCGAGCTGGAAACACCATATATTTT. Its protein product is CASSLRAGNTIYF.

This clone was seen once. The rearrangement joins TRBV7-8 to TRBJ2-1; tentative D call: TRBD2 (6 bases). Germline-derived CDR1 and CDR2 are SGHVS and FQNEAQ. The CDR3 contains 12 residues. Trimming left V 2 bases short and J 10 bases short, with 9 bases between. The CDR3 spells CASSLLAPEQFF. In DNA form, the CDR3 reads TGTGCCAGCAGCTTACTAGCGCCAGAGCAGTTCTTC.

The gene calls are TRBV19 and TRBJ1-2; the match to TRBD1 covers 9 bases. The CDR3 totals 15 residues. The J segment lost 3 bases and the V segment lost 7 bases, leaving 9 bases of the junction unmatched. Germline V CDR1 and CDR2: LNHDA, SQIVND (reference sequence). As DNA, the CDR3 is TGTGCCAGTAAAAACCAGGGACAGGGAGACTATGGCTACACCTTC. Translating it yields CASKNQGQGDYGYTF. The full variable domain, in which reference TRBV19 and TRBJ1-2 provide the parts outside the CDR3, is DGGITQSPKYLFRKEGQNVTLSCEQNLNHDAMYWYRQDPGQGLRLIYYSQIVNDFQKGDIAEGYSVSREKKESFPLTVTSAQKNPTAFYLCASKNQGQGDYGYTFGSGTRLTVV.

The chain has TRBV21-1 and TRBJ1-2; TRBD1, as called in the table, went unchecked against the DNA. TRBV21-1 has pseudogene status. This CDR3 is 13 amino acids long. The DNA of the CDR3 is TGTCCCAAGTCCCTCCAGGGAACGGATGGCTACACCTTC. Protein: CPKSLQGTDGYTF.

The chain has TRBV28 and TRBJ1-2; D perhaps matches TRBD1 (6 bases). Germline lookup yields CDR1 MDHEN and CDR2 SYDVKM. The CDR3 extends over 15 amino acids. V shed 2 bases and J shed 0 bases, with 10 bases lying between them. CDR3 sequence (DNA): TGTGCCAGCAGTTTAATCAGGGGCCCTAACTATGGCTACACCTTC. Residues: CASSLIRGPNYGYTF.

The chain combines TRBV28 with TRBJ2-1; 13 bases agree with TRBD2. The CDR3 is made up of 16 amino acids. In germline, CDR1 is MDHEN, CDR2 SYDVKM. The junction had 9 bases not matched to a gene; V was cut back by 5 bases and J by 8 bases. CDR3 sequence reads: CASSVPTSGRAHEQFF. CDR3 nucleotides: TGTGCCAGCAGTGTCCCCACTAGCGGGAGGGCCCATGAGCAGTTCTTC.

The chain recombines TRBV5-4 with TRBJ2-1, with 13 bases lining up with TRBD2. The CDR3 runs to 15 residues. Germline V gene data show CDR1 as SGHNT and CDR2 as YYREEE (reference sequence). Trimming took 3 bases from V and 4 from J; bases not matched to a gene: 1. The chain's CDR3 is CASSSGLAGYNEQFF. The CDR3 nucleotides are TGTGCCAGCAGCTCGGGACTAGCGGGATACAATGAGCAGTTCTTC.

This clone was seen a single time. J is TRBJ1-4 and V is TRBV5-1; TRBD1 matches at 7 bases. Germline V gives CDR1 SGHRS, CDR2 YFSETQ. This CDR3 has 17 amino acids. The junction had 8 bases not matched to a gene; V was cut back by 0 bases and J by 3 bases. The CDR3 DNA follows: TGCGCCAGCAGCTTGGATAGGGGGCTATCAGCTAATGAAAAACTGTTTTTT. Amino acid sequence: CASSLDRGLSANEKLFF.

In this sample, this clone turned up once. The J gene is TRBJ1-1, the V gene TRBV7-9; D unresolved. The CDR3 is 15 amino acids. V was shortened by 3 bases and J by 0 bases, with 11 bases between the two germline ends. From germline, CDR1 is SEHNR and CDR2 FQNEAQ (reference sequence). Here the CDR3 DNA reads TGTGCCAGCAGCTTTGTAGCGTTGTTGAACACTGAAGCTTTCTTT. Translation: CASSFVALLNTEAFF.

The count of this clone is one. The J gene is TRBJ1-2, the V gene TRBV7-2; 12 bases are shared with TRBD1. The germline V gene encodes CDR1 SGHTA and CDR2 FQGNSA. The trim removed 5 bases at V and 6 bases at J, leaving 7 bases unmatched. CDR3 length: 15 residues. The CDR3 DNA reads TGTGCCAGCAGCGAAACCGGGACAGGGGGCAATGGCTACACCTTC. Translated: CASSETGTGGNGYTF.

This chain joins TRBV5-4 and TRBJ1-1; D gene ambiguous. Trimming cost V 4 bases and J 2 bases, with 6 bases left between them. The germline CDR1 and CDR2 sequences are SGHNT and YYREEE (reference sequence). The CDR3 spans 12 residues. The DNA for the CDR3 is TGTGCCAGCAGCGAGGCCAACACTGAAGCTTTCTTT. It is translated as CASSEANTEAFF.

V usage is TRBV5-4 and J usage is TRBJ1-4; no firm D call. Trimming took 0 bases from V and 7 from J, leaving 13 bases between them. Germline V gene lookup returns CDR1 SGHNT and CDR2 YYREEE (reference sequence). The CDR3 runs to 15 residues. CDR3 loop: CASSLGSSVPEKLFF. The CDR3 DNA reads as TGTGCCAGCAGCTTGGGGTCGAGTGTCCCTGAAAAACTGTTTTTT.

This chain uses TRBV10-3 with TRBJ1-1, with D possibly matching TRBD1 (5 bases). The CDR3 runs to 15 residues. From germline, CDR1 is ENHRY and CDR2 SYGVKD. Deletions cut 3 bases from V and 6 bases from J, with 17 bases between. The CDR3 region is CAISDGGKGKPEAFF. The CDR3 DNA reads TGTGCCATCAGTGATGGGGGGAAGGGGAAACCTGAAGCTTTCTTT.

The chain carries TRBV1 and TRBJ2-1; the D call in the table, TRBD2, was not verified against the DNA. TRBV1 is a listed pseudogene. CDR3 length: 17 residues. DNA of the CDR3: TGCACCAGCAGCCACCCTTCGGAGGGACTAGAATACAATGAGCAGTTCTTC. Amino acids: CTSSHPSEGLEYNEQFF.

This rearrangement joins TRBV7-9 to TRBJ1-2, with 8 nucleotides matching TRBD1. The CDR3 length is 14 residues. V was pared by 2 bases and J by 5 bases, with 4 bases of the junction left unmatched. Looked up from germline, CDR1 is SEHNR and CDR2 is FQNEAQ (reference sequence). CDR3 residues: CASSLTGGRYGYTF. DNA for the CDR3: TGTGCCAGCAGCTTAACAGGGGGTCGATATGGCTACACCTTC.